These 23 T cell receptor beta chains were sequenced from one sample in a study of blood T cell repertoires in COVID-19. Profiled with immunoSEQ multiplex PCR; TCRdb holds only in-frame clones, not every one. The table has around 240,000 clones, about 90% seen once. Sequencing was carried out using PBMCs or T cells enriched from blood (not recorded which). The origin of the receptors is a man aged 50-59 years who had been exposed to COVID-19.

J is TRBJ1-1 and V is TRBV6-5, with D maybe TRBD1 (6 bases). The germline gives CDR1 MNHEY, CDR2 SVGAGI. The germline V and J ends were trimmed by 6 bases and 3 bases, with 11 bases remaining between them. The CDR3 has 13 residues. CDR3 nucleotides: TGTGCCAGCAGAGCGACAGGCTACACTGAAGCTTTCTTT. Its protein product is CASRATGYTEAFF.

This clone was picked up one time. The chain recombines TRBV5-1 with TRBJ2-2, with TRBD1 matching over 7 bases. V trimming: 4 bases; J trimming: 7 bases; junction bases outside the gene matches: 10. Germline V gene lookup returns CDR1 SGHRS and CDR2 YFSETQ. The CDR3 is 15 residues long. The CDR3: CASSARTGVDGELFF. The CDR3 nucleotides are TGCGCCAGCAGCGCACGCACAGGGGTGGACGGGGAGCTGTTTTTT.

The rearrangement links TRBV7-9 to TRBJ2-2; 8 positions agree with TRBD2. The CDR3 has 17 amino acids. Germline-derived CDR1 and CDR2 are SEHNR and FQNEAQ (reference sequence). V lost 3 bases and J lost 7; bases outside the gene matches: 13. The chain's CDR3 is CASSLSRAAGVDGELFF. CDR3 nucleotide sequence: TGTGCCAGCAGCTTGTCCCGGGCAGCGGGGGTGGACGGGGAGCTGTTTTTT.

This clone was recorded once. J is TRBJ2-2 and V is TRBV2, with 11 bases identical to TRBD1. This CDR3 region has 15 residues. V was clipped by 5 bases and J by 7 bases; unmatched bases: 6. Per the germline V gene, CDR1 is SNHLY and CDR2 is FYNNEI. The CDR3 is CASSMDRGHFGELFF. CDR3 DNA: TGTGCCAGCAGTATGGACAGGGGGCATTTCGGGGAGCTGTTTTTT.

The rearrangement links TRBV28 to TRBJ1-5, with D uncertain. Germline V gene data show CDR1 as MDHEN and CDR2 as SYDVKM. V was cut by 5 bases and J by 2 bases, with 10 bases left in between. CDR3 size: 14 residues. The CDR3 region is CASSVARGNQPQHF. The CDR3 DNA follows: TGTGCCAGCAGTGTAGCTCGGGGCAATCAGCCCCAGCATTTT. The variable domain in full, completed from reference TRBV28 and TRBJ1-5, reads DVKVTQSSRYLVKRTGEKVFLECVQDMDHENMFWYRQDPGLGLRLIYFSYDVKMKEKGDIPEGYSVSREKKERFSLILESASTNQTSMYLCASSVARGNQPQHFGDGTRLSIL.

The rearrangement links TRBV28 to TRBJ1-1, with TRBD1 identical over 7 bases. This CDR3 region has 12 residues. Germline V lookup: CDR1 MDHEN, CDR2 SYDVKM. Trimming cost V 10 bases and J 11 bases; bases outside gene matches: 13. This chain's CDR3 is CATNSRGLVAFF. The DNA of the CDR3 is TGTGCCACCAACTCGAGGGGGCTTGTGGCTTTCTTT.

For the CDR3, the DNA is TGTGCCAGCTCACCAGGACTAAAAGAGACCCAGTACTTC. Protein: CASSPGLKETQYF. This chain joins TRBV18 and TRBJ2-5, with D perhaps matching TRBD2 (6 bases). V was shortened by 2 bases and J by 3 bases, with 7 bases between the two germline ends. The CDR3 extends over 13 amino acids. Germline values: CDR1 KGHSH, CDR2 LQKENI.

The DNA for the CDR3 is TGTGCCAGCAGCACCACAACCCCAGATACGCAGTATTTT. It specifies CASSTTTPDTQYF. The gene calls are TRBV7-2 and TRBJ2-3; D is unresolved. There are 13 residues in the CDR3. V lost 5 bases to trimming and J lost 4 bases, with 10 bases between them. Germline lookup yields CDR1 SGHTA and CDR2 FQGNSA.

V is TRBV30 and J is TRBJ2-4; a weak D match, TRBD1 (5 bases). Germline assignment: CDR1 GTSNPN and CDR2 SVGIG (reference sequence). This CDR3 contains 16 residues. V lost 2 bases, J lost 0 bases, and 14 bases lay in between. The CDR3 here is CAWSTQGLLAKNIQYF. CDR3 DNA sequence: TGTGCCTGGAGTACCCAGGGATTGCTAGCCAAAAACATTCAGTACTTC.

As for this clone: Its ends do not fully match the called genes, so a read error is possible. This chain joins TRBV28 and TRBJ1-4; D gene unclear. Germline V gives CDR1 MDHEN, CDR2 SYDVKM. This CDR3 has 12 amino acids. The CDR3 is CASSSPKEKLFF. The CDR3 DNA follows: TGTGCCAGCAGTTCACCTAAGGAAAAACTGTTTTTT.

The CDR3 sequence: CASSSPTPAEAFF. The CDR3 nucleotides are TGTGCCAGCAGTTCGCCCACACCCGCTGAAGCTTTCTTT. The V and J genes are TRBV6-5 and TRBJ1-1, with D hard to call. The germline V gene has CDR1 MNHEY and CDR2 SVGAGI. The V gene lost 4 bases and the J gene lost 6 bases, with 12 bases spanning the gap. CDR3 size: 13 residues.

This chain joins TRBV24-1 and TRBJ1-1; 9 nucleotides align to TRBD1. Germline V lookup: CDR1 KGHDR, CDR2 SFDVKD. This CDR3 is built from 13 residues. Trimming cost V 7 bases and J 5 bases; bases outside gene matches: 4. The CDR3 protein is CATSPGQGTEAFF. Written as DNA, the CDR3 is TGTGCCACCAGCCCCGGACAGGGGACTGAAGCTTTCTTT.

The chain links TRBV28 to TRBJ2-3; 12 bases agree with TRBD2. Germline CDR1 reads MDHEN; CDR2 reads SYDVKM. There are 17 residues in the CDR3. V lost 6 bases to trimming and J lost 1 base; unmatched junction nucleotides: 8. The CDR3 reads CASSLMRLAGGTDTQYF. In DNA, the CDR3 is TGTGCCAGCAGCCTGATGCGACTAGCGGGAGGCACAGATACGCAGTATTTT.

The V and J genes are TRBV7-8 and TRBJ2-2; perhaps TRBD2 as D (6 bases). Per the germline V gene, CDR1 is SGHVS and CDR2 is FQNEAQ. The CDR3 covers 14 residues. V was cut by 4 bases and J by 7 bases, with 13 bases left in between. CDR3 amino acids: CASSSGTQSGELFF. The CDR3, as DNA: TGTGCCAGCAGCTCCGGGACTCAAAGCGGGGAGCTGTTTTTT.

The chain couples TRBV19 to TRBJ2-7, with a weak D call TRBD1 (6 bases). Germline values: CDR1 LNHDA, CDR2 SQIVND (reference sequence). This CDR3 has 14 residues. V was pared by 1 base and J by 4 bases, with 11 bases between. The CDR3, as DNA: TGTGCCAGTAGTATAGCTGGCAGGGGTTACGAGCAGTACGTC. Translation: CASSIAGRGYEQYV.

The chain uses TRBV15 and TRBJ1-2, with 7 bases aligning to TRBD1. The CDR3 length is 14 residues. The V segment lost 3 bases and the J segment 7 bases; nucleotides outside the gene matches: 8. Germline V CDR1 and CDR2: LNHNV, YYDKDF (reference sequence). This chain's CDR3 is CATSSTGTAIGYTF. CDR3 sequence (DNA): TGTGCCACCAGCAGTACCGGGACAGCGATTGGCTACACCTTC.

This chain connects TRBV7-3 to TRBJ2-2; 8 bases are shared with TRBD1. V lost 4 bases and J lost 0; bases outside the gene matches: 7. Germline lookup yields CDR1 SGHTA and CDR2 FQGTGA. The CDR3 totals 17 residues. The CDR3 bases are TGTGCCAGCAGCTCGACCACAGGGGGAACGAACACCGGGGAGCTGTTTTTT. Amino acid sequence: CASSSTTGGTNTGELFF.

The J gene is TRBJ1-2, the V gene TRBV25-1; D may be TRBD1 (5 bases). V lost 1 base and J lost 12, with 12 bases in between. Germline V gene data show CDR1 as MGHDK and CDR2 as SYGVNS. This CDR3 comprises 12 residues. The CDR3 DNA sequence: TGTGCCAGCAGTGAATTCGGGAGGGGCCACACCTTC. It specifies CASSEFGRGHTF.

The chain carries TRBV7-2 and TRBJ2-1; D unclear. Germline V gives CDR1 SGHTA, CDR2 FQGNSA. The V gene lost 7 bases and the J gene lost 7 bases, with 20 bases spanning the gap. The CDR3 is 15 amino acids. CDR3: CASTYVGAGMNEQFF. CDR3 DNA: TGTGCCAGCACTTACGTGGGCGCCGGTATGAATGAGCAGTTCTTC.

The gene calls are TRBV9 and TRBJ1-3; D is unclear. Germline V gene sequence: CDR1 SGDLS, CDR2 YYNGEE. V was cut by 4 bases and J by 2 bases, with 13 bases left in between. The CDR3 extends over 15 amino acids. CDR3: CASSTQTGTGNTIYF. DNA of the CDR3: TGTGCCAGCAGCACCCAGACGGGGACTGGAAACACCATATATTTT.

The V gene is TRBV28, the J gene TRBJ2-4; 7 bases map to TRBD1. Per germline, CDR1 MDHEN and CDR2 SYDVKM. The CDR3 runs to 18 residues. V lost 6 bases and J lost 0; bases outside the gene matches: 14. The CDR3: CASRLSYRGPEAKNIQYF. In DNA form, the CDR3 reads TGTGCCAGCAGGCTCTCATACAGGGGTCCCGAAGCCAAAAACATTCAGTACTTC.

The chain uses TRBV6-5 and TRBJ1-3; D not resolved. CDR3 length: 16 residues. V lost 0 bases, J lost 0 bases, and 9 bases lay in between. The germline gives CDR1 MNHEY, CDR2 SVGAGI. CDR3 residues: CASSYSGVYSGNTIYF. CDR3 bases: TGTGCCAGCAGTTACTCGGGAGTGTACTCTGGAAACACCATATATTTT.

The chain links TRBV18 to TRBJ2-3; a possible D gene is TRBD2 (6 bases). Germline-derived CDR1 and CDR2 are KGHSH and LQKENI. The CDR3 is made up of 14 amino acids. The V gene lost 2 bases and the J gene lost 6 bases, with 12 bases spanning the gap. The CDR3 DNA reads TGTGCCAGCTCACCAAGCCCCAGCGGGGATACGCAGTATTTT. Amino acid sequence: CASSPSPSGDTQYF.